This passage covers 30 T cell receptor beta chains from one sample sequenced in a study of cytomegalovirus exposure and HLA in healthy donors. The protocol was immunoSEQ multiplex PCR, while the TCRdb copy is restricted to in-frame clones and leaves out a portion. The sample yields about 240,000 clones, roughly 86% seen once. Sequencing was carried out using PBMCs. These receptors came from a woman in her thirties in good health and CMV-seropositive.

This rearrangement joins TRBV10-3 to TRBJ2-7; 13 bases map to TRBD2. The CDR3 runs to 14 residues. V shed 6 bases and J 3 bases; nucleotides not matched to a gene: 2. Looked up from germline, CDR1 is ENHRY and CDR2 is SYGVKD. CDR3 loop: CAIRGTSGNYEQYF. For the CDR3, the DNA is TGTGCCATCAGGGGGACTAGCGGGAACTACGAGCAGTACTTC.

The CDR3 protein is CASSLGGDRGLAGTIYF. CDR3 nucleotide sequence: TGTGCCAGCAGCTTAGGAGGGGACAGGGGGCTCGCGGGCACCATATATTTT. The chain employs TRBV7-6 and TRBJ1-3, with 12 bases matching TRBD1. Germline-derived CDR1 and CDR2 are SGHVS and FNYEAQ. This CDR3 has 17 amino acids. The J segment lost 9 bases and the V segment lost 1 base, leaving 10 bases of the junction unmatched. Full variable domain (remainder filled in from reference TRBV7-6 and TRBJ1-3): GAGVSQSPRYKVTKRGQDVALRCDPISGHVSLYWYRQALGQGPEFLTYFNYEAQQDKSGLPNDRFSAERPEGSISTLTIQRTEQRDSAMYRCASSLGGDRGLAGTIYFGEGSWLTVV.

The chain carries TRBV7-3 and TRBJ2-7, with TRBD1 as a possible D gene (6 bases). This CDR3 comprises 13 residues. Trimming shortened V by 3 bases and J by 6 bases, and 12 bases separated the two germline ends. CDR1 and CDR2 (germline): SGHTA, FQGTGA. The CDR3 protein is CASSLIGQSEQYF. The CDR3 region has the DNA TGTGCCAGCAGCTTGATTGGACAGAGCGAGCAGTACTTC.

J is TRBJ1-1 and V is TRBV9, with 7 nucleotides matching TRBD1. Losses at the gene ends were 3 bases for V and 4 bases for J; bases not matched to a gene: 9. CDR3 length: 15 residues. Germline V lookup: CDR1 SGDLS, CDR2 YYNGEE. The CDR3 sequence is CASSEIQGWVTEAFF. For the CDR3, the DNA is TGTGCCAGCAGCGAAATACAGGGGTGGGTCACTGAAGCTTTCTTT.

The chain is built from TRBV6-1 and TRBJ1-5; 8 nucleotides match TRBD1. The CDR3 spans 15 residues. V was pared by 4 bases and J by 7 bases, with 9 bases of the junction left unmatched. Germline V lookup: CDR1 MNHNS, CDR2 SASEGT. The CDR3 DNA follows: TGTGCCAGCAGTGTAAGAGACAGGGGAATCCAGCCCCAGCATTTT. This translates into CASSVRDRGIQPQHF.

This clone was recorded once. V is TRBV12-5 and J is TRBJ1-1, with 8 bases aligning to TRBD1. Per the germline V gene, CDR1 is LGHNT and CDR2 is FRNRAP. The CDR3 contains 17 residues. V shed 1 base and J 3 bases; nucleotides not matched to a gene: 10. The CDR3 protein is CASGLGPKQGVHTEAFF. CDR3 bases: TGTGCTAGTGGTTTGGGACCAAAACAGGGGGTTCACACTGAAGCTTTCTTT.

This chain links TRBV2 with TRBJ2-5, with D tentatively TRBD1 (5 bases). This CDR3 region has 13 residues. Germline V gene sequence: CDR1 SNHLY, CDR2 FYNNEI. The V and J ends lost 4 bases and 5 bases respectively, with 11 bases between them. Here the CDR3 DNA reads TGTGCCAGCAGTGTCAGGGCTTGGGAGACCCAGTACTTC. This gives the protein CASSVRAWETQYF.

This rearrangement joins TRBV7-2 to TRBJ1-5, with TRBD1 matching 9 bases. The CDR3 is made up of 16 amino acids. Germline loops: CDR1 SGHTA, CDR2 FQGNSA. The J segment lost 4 bases and the V segment lost 5 bases, leaving 9 bases of the junction unmatched. The CDR3 bases are TGTGCCAGCAGCCCGACCACAGGGGGCGGGAATCAGCCCCAGCATTTT. This encodes CASSPTTGGGNQPQHF.

The V and J genes are TRBV10-1 and TRBJ2-1, with TRBD1 matching 8 bases. CDR3 size: 19 residues. Germline V CDR1 and CDR2: WNHNN, SYGVQD (reference sequence). The V segment lost 7 bases and the J segment 2 bases; nucleotides outside the gene matches: 19. The CDR3 region is CASTRTGRGPLTTYNEQFF. For the CDR3, the DNA is TGCGCCAGCACGCGGACAGGGCGCGGCCCCCTGACCACCTACAATGAGCAGTTCTTC.

J is TRBJ1-4 and V is TRBV18; D possibly corresponds to TRBD1 (6 bases). The CDR3 has 14 amino acids. Germline CDR1 is KGHSH and CDR2 is LQKENI. Trimming pared 1 base from V and 8 bases from J, leaving 11 bases between. CDR3 residues: CASSPQAGDEKLFF. CDR3 coding DNA: TGTGCCAGCTCACCACAGGCAGGGGACGAAAAACTGTTTTTT.

This rearrangement joins TRBV5-4 to TRBJ2-7, with TRBD2 identical over 11 bases. The CDR3 has 16 amino acids. V was pared by 4 bases and J by 0 bases, with 6 bases of the junction left unmatched. The V gene's germline CDR1 is SGHNT and CDR2 YYREEE (reference sequence). CDR3 in amino acids: CASSEPGLADSYEQYF. CDR3 in DNA: TGTGCCAGCAGCGAACCGGGACTAGCGGACTCCTACGAGCAGTACTTC.

The V and J genes are TRBV6-6 and TRBJ1-1; weak D call: TRBD1 (5 bases). The CDR3 runs 14 residues. The germline V and J ends were trimmed by 6 bases and 2 bases, with 13 bases remaining between them. Germline V gives CDR1 MNHNY, CDR2 SVGAGI (reference sequence). CDR3 sequence reads: CASRRDSFNTEAFF. The CDR3 nucleotides read TGTGCCAGCAGACGAGACAGTTTCAACACTGAAGCTTTCTTT.

This clone was counted between two and nine times. The V gene is TRBV6-1, the J gene TRBJ1-2; D is perhaps TRBD1 (6 bases). V gave up 0 bases and J gave up 8 bases, with 13 bases separating them. The CDR3 sequence is 14 residues long. Per germline, CDR1 MNHNS and CDR2 SASEGT. In DNA form, the CDR3 reads TGTGCCAGCAGTGAAGCGCTACAGGGTTTGGGCTACACCTTC. It yields the protein CASSEALQGLGYTF.

The rearrangement uses TRBV5-1 and TRBJ2-5; 14 bases line up with TRBD2. The CDR3 runs to 16 residues. Germline trimming cut 4 bases from V and 4 bases from J; bases unmatched to any gene: 6. The germline V gene encodes CDR1 SGHRS and CDR2 YFSETQ. This CDR3 reads CASSPGTSGRTETQYF. Written as DNA, the CDR3 is TGCGCCAGCAGCCCCGGGACTAGCGGGAGAACAGAGACCCAGTACTTC.

The chain employs TRBV2 and TRBJ1-4; D perhaps matches TRBD1 (5 bases). Trimming took off 5 bases at V and 11 bases at J, with 18 bases between the two ends. CDR1 is SNHLY and CDR2 is FYNNEI in the germline V gene. The CDR3 runs to 14 residues. The DNA of the CDR3 is TGTGCCAGCAGTACTGACCCTCTCGGGGGGAAACTGTTTTTT. It encodes CASSTDPLGGKLFF.

The chain is built from TRBV28 and TRBJ1-2, with 7 nucleotides matching TRBD1. V was clipped by 7 bases and J by 4 bases; unmatched bases: 6. The length of the CDR3 is 13 residues. Germline V lookup: CDR1 MDHEN, CDR2 SYDVKM. The CDR3 reads CASTRQGRYGYTF. The DNA of the CDR3 is TGTGCCAGCACCCGACAGGGCCGCTATGGCTACACCTTC.

The J gene is TRBJ2-1, the V gene TRBV19, with no clear D. Deletions cut 1 base from V and 0 bases from J, with 7 bases between. The CDR3 is 15 amino acids. CDR1 and CDR2 (germline): LNHDA, SQIVND (reference sequence). The CDR3 loop is CASSIVLNSYNEQFF. CDR3 in DNA: TGTGCCAGTAGTATAGTACTCAACTCCTACAATGAGCAGTTCTTC.

The chain joins TRBV4-1 to TRBJ2-7; 8 bases map to TRBD1. Germline assignment: CDR1 MGHRA and CDR2 YSYEKL. The junction had 4 bases not matched to a gene; V was cut back by 0 bases and J by 0 bases. CDR3 length: 16 residues. The CDR3 DNA follows: TGCGCCAGCAGCCAAGAAGGGGGGACAGGCTCCTACGAGCAGTACTTC. As protein: CASSQEGGTGSYEQYF.

This clone was counted once. The chain carries TRBV10-3 and TRBJ1-1; 8 bases are shared with TRBD1. This CDR3 contains 12 residues. Germline V lookup: CDR1 ENHRY, CDR2 SYGVKD. The trim removed 7 bases at V and 5 bases at J, leaving 3 bases unmatched. The CDR3 sequence: CAINTGGTEAFF. As DNA, the CDR3 is TGTGCCATCAATACAGGGGGGACTGAAGCTTTCTTT.

The chain links TRBV7-9 to TRBJ2-7; TRBD2 matches 10 bases. This CDR3 is 14 amino acids long. J was trimmed by 3 bases and V by 6 bases; bases with no gene match: 5. Germline V lookup: CDR1 SEHNR, CDR2 FQNEAQ (reference sequence). CDR3 region: CASRKTSGLYEQYF. The CDR3 nucleotides read TGTGCCAGCAGAAAGACTAGCGGGCTCTACGAGCAGTACTTC.

The chain combines TRBV6-1 with TRBJ1-5, with 7 bases fitting TRBD1. Germline loops: CDR1 MNHNS, CDR2 SASEGT. The V gene end was trimmed by 2 bases and the J gene end by 4 bases; junction bases not matched to a gene: 5. The CDR3 is made up of 15 amino acids. The CDR3 loop reads CASSEWGQTNQPQHF. In DNA form, the CDR3 reads TGTGCCAGCAGTGAATGGGGACAGACAAATCAGCCCCAGCATTTT.

The V call is TRBV7-9, the J call TRBJ2-3; D perhaps matches TRBD2 (5 bases). V gave up 5 bases and J gave up 4 bases, with 13 bases separating them. Germline V gives CDR1 SEHNR, CDR2 FQNEAQ (reference sequence). The CDR3 is made up of 14 amino acids. CDR3 sequence reads: CASSRGTSADTQYF. CDR3 nucleotide sequence: TGTGCCAGCAGCCGGGGAACTAGTGCAGATACGCAGTATTTT.

The chain couples TRBV6-5 to TRBJ1-3; the D is unclear. The germline V gene encodes CDR1 MNHEY and CDR2 SVGAGI. The V and J ends lost 0 bases and 4 bases respectively, with 10 bases between them. The CDR3 loop spans 15 amino acids. This CDR3 is CASSYSNRGGNTIYF. The DNA for the CDR3 is TGTGCCAGCAGTTACTCGAACCGCGGGGGAAACACCATATATTTT.

This chain connects TRBV5-1 to TRBJ2-5, with TRBD2 matching over 10 bases. The ends lost 0 bases at V and 4 bases at J; junction bases unmatched: 6. The CDR3 contains 16 residues. CDR1 SGHRS and CDR2 YFSETQ come from the germline V gene. The CDR3 nucleotides are TGCGCCAGCAGCTTGGCCCTAGCGGGAGCAGGAGAGACCCAGTACTTC. Translating gives CASSLALAGAGETQYF.

The chain links TRBV14 to TRBJ1-1; D remains ambiguous. The CDR3 totals 12 residues. Germline V gives CDR1 SGHDN, CDR2 FVKESK. The ends were cut back, 1 base at V and 11 bases at J, with 11 bases in the middle. CDR3 nucleotide sequence: TGTGCCAGCAGCCAAGCAGTCGGACTGGCTTTCTTT. Translation: CASSQAVGLAFF.

This chain uses TRBV11-3 with TRBJ2-3; D is uncertain. With 1 base removed from V and 9 bases from J, the gap between germline ends came to 14 bases. The CDR3 consists of 14 residues. Germline V gene sequence: CDR1 SGHNT, CDR2 YENEEA. CDR3: CASSLAPPVVTQYF. Here the CDR3 DNA reads TGTGCCAGCAGCTTAGCACCGCCGGTTGTCACGCAGTATTTT.

The rearrangement links TRBV30 to TRBJ2-7, with a tentative D call TRBD2 (5 bases). The ends were cut back, 5 bases at V and 6 bases at J, with 17 bases in the middle. The CDR3 length is 13 residues. The germline gives CDR1 GTSNPN, CDR2 SVGIG (reference sequence). CDR3 nucleotides: TGTGCCTGGTTCTCGGACTCAACGGCCGAGCAGTACTTC. Translation: CAWFSDSTAEQYF.

The chain combines TRBV18 with TRBJ1-2; D unclear. From germline, CDR1 is KGHSH and CDR2 LQKENI. The CDR3 sequence is 12 residues long. Trimming cost V 6 bases and J 8 bases, with 13 bases left between them. CDR3 residues: CASSFEDSGYTF. Here the CDR3 DNA reads TGTGCCAGCTCTTTCGAGGATAGCGGCTACACCTTC.

This CDR3 is CASSFRYEQYF. The CDR3 region has the DNA TGTGCCAGCAGTTTCCGGTACGAGCAGTACTTC. The chain uses TRBV27 and TRBJ2-7; D is ambiguous. V was trimmed by 3 bases and J by 4 bases, leaving 4 bases between them. This CDR3 is 11 amino acids long. CDR1 is MNHEY and CDR2 is SMNVEV in the germline V gene (reference sequence).

J is TRBJ2-7 and V is TRBV27; 14 bases align to TRBD2. Germline assignment: CDR1 MNHEY and CDR2 SMNVEV (reference sequence). The CDR3 is 17 residues long. V shed 5 bases and J 0 bases; nucleotides not matched to a gene: 6. The CDR3 is CASSKRLAGGGSYEQYF. CDR3 sequence (DNA): TGTGCCAGCAGTAAAAGACTAGCGGGAGGGGGCTCCTACGAGCAGTACTTC.